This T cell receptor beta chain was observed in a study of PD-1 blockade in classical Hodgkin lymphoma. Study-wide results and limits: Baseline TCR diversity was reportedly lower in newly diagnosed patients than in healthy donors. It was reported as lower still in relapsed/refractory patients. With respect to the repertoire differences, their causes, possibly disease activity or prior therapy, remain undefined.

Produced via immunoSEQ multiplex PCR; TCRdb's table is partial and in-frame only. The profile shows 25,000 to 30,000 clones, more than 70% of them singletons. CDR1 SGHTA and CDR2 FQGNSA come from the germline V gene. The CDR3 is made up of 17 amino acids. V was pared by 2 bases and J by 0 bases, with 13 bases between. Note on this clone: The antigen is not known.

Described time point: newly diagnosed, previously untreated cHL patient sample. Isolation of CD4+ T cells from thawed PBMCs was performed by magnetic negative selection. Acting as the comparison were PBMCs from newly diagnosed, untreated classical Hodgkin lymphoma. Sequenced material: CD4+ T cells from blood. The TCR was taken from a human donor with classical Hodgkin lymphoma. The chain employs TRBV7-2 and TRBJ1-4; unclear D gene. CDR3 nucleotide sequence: TGTGCCAGCAGCTTACCCAACTCTGCGGCAACTAATGAAAAACTGTTTTTT. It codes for CASSLPNSAATNEKLFF.